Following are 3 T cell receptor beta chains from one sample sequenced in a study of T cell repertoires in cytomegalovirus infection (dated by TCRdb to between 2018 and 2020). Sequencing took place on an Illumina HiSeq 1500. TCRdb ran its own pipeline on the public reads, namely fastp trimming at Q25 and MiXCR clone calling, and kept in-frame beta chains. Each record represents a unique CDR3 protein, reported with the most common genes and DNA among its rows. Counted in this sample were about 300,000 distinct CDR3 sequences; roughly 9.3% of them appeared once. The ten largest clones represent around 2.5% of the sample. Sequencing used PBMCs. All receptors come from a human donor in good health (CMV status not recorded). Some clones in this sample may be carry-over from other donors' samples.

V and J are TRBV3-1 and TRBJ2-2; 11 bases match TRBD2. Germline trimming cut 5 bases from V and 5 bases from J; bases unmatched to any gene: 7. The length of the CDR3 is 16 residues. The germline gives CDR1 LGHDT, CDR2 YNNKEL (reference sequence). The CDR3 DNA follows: TGTGCCAGCAGCAACTCGGGACTAGCGGTGACCGGGGAGCTGTTTTTT. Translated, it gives CASSNSGLAVTGELFF. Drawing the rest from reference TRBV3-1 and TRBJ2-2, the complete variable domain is DTAVSQTPKYLVTQMGNDKSIKCEQNLGHDTMYWYKQDSKKFLKIMFSYNNKELIINETVPNRFSPKSPDKAHLNLHINSLELGDSAVYFCASSNSGLAVTGELFFGEGSRLTVL.

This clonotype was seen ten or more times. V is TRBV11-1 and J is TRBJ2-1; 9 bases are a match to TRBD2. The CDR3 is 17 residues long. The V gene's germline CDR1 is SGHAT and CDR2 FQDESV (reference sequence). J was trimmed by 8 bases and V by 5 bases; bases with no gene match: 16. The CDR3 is CASSRATTGTSNDEQFF. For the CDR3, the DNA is TGTGCCAGCAGCCGAGCTACGACCGGGACTAGCAACGATGAGCAGTTCTTC.

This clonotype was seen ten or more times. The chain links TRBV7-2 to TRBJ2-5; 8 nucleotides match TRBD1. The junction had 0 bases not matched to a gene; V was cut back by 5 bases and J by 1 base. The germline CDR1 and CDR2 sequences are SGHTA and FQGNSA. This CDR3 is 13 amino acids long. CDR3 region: CASSQGAQETQYF. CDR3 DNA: TGTGCCAGCAGCCAGGGGGCCCAAGAGACCCAGTACTTC.